This TCR gamma chain was identified during a study of Vδ1+ human thymocytes. Of note for this clone: Its antigen is undetermined. A read error is possible here, since a much larger clone lies one base away. Other nucleotide sequences in the sample specify the same CDR3.

This CDR3 is 13 amino acids long. Germline trimming cut 0 bases from V and 4 bases from J; bases unmatched to any gene: 3. Germline-derived CDR1 and CDR2 are VINAFY and YDVSNSKD. General study findings and limits: Donors shared many TRG clonotypes but few TRD clonotypes. Thymic TRG and TRD repertoires appeared highly polyclonal, with Gaussian CDR3 length distributions.

Sequences come from RNA converted to cDNA by reverse transcription. CDR3 amplicons came from multiplex PCR with pooled V-gene forward and constant-region reverse primers. TCRdb re-called the multiplex PCR reads using CATT. The sample lists roughly 30,000 gamma-chain clones, over 15% occurring once. The rearrangement links TRGV5 to TRGJ1 or TRGJ2. The sequenced sample consisted of Vdelta1+ gamma-delta thymocytes from the thymus. Subset noted: FACS-sorted CD3+ TCRalphabeta- TCRVdelta1+ TCRVdelta2- thymocytes. The sequence was collected from a boy younger than two who had congenital heart surgery. The CDR3 nucleotides are TGTGCCACCTGGGACAGGAGGTATTATAAGAAACTCTTT. It is translated as CATWDRRYYKKLF.